This T cell receptor (beta chain) was identified in a study of blood T cells in healthy people across ages. Primers used in a second PCR of roughly 7 to 12 cycles were a sample-barcoded 5' primer and a J-beta primer mix. MiXCR, run by TCRdb on the 5' RACE reads, gives a single entry per CDR3 protein. The table includes roughly 1,700,000 distinct CDR3 sequences, roughly 28% detected once. In its sample, this clonotype was seen many times. Its antigen remains unidentified. This CDR3 spans 14 amino acids. Germline V gene data show CDR1 as SGHRS and CDR2 as YFSETQ. Trimming cost V 4 bases and J 2 bases; bases outside gene matches: 3. The study, taken as a whole, reports: Roughly linear declines in TCR beta diversity per million T cells occurred with age.

The clonotype comes from a woman aged 25 to 39 in good health. The chain is built from TRBV5-1 and TRBJ2-3; 8 positions match TRBD1. Sequencing was carried out using blood. CDR3 DNA: TGCGCCAGCAGCGTGGACAGGGACACAGATACGCAGTATTTT. As protein: CASSVDRDTDTQYF.